This TCR beta chain is from a study of cytomegalovirus exposure and HLA in healthy donors. Study context: As released early, the data held 70 million to 100 million unique TCRs from HLA-typed donors.

Primers: 60 Vbeta forward and 13 Jbeta reverse. Sequencing was performed with immunoSEQ multiplex PCR; in TCRdb, only in-frame clones are kept and a portion is missing. This sample yields a few hundred thousand clones, of which about 80% are seen a single time; around 2% belongs to the top ten. Study conclusions and caveats: Several top significant clusters appeared, in a later analysis, to be linked to common viral pathogens. Cytomegalovirus association was listed for approximately 160 TCR beta chains.

As regards this clone: Antigen specificity is unknown.

The sequence came from a man younger than 35 in good health and CMV-seronegative. Sample: PBMCs.

The CDR3 DNA follows: TGTGCCAGCAGCTTAACTGCAGGTTTGAACACTGAAGCTTTCTTT. It yields the protein CASSLTAGLNTEAFF. The rearrangement links TRBV11-3 to TRBJ1-1; unclear D gene. Germline-derived CDR1 and CDR2 are SGHNT and YENEEA. Trimming left V 2 bases short and J 0 bases short, with 10 bases between. The CDR3 extends over 15 amino acids.